Detailed here is one TCR beta chain. Its antigen is still unknown. TCRalpha and TCRbeta libraries used 5'RACE with constant-segment primers and UMIs. Using its own MiXCR run on the 5' RACE reads, TCRdb lists one record per CDR3 protein. The data show about 400,000 distinct CDR3 sequences, with approximately 15% seen just once and roughly 22% held by the top ten. This specimen comes from a study of T-cell memory formation after mild COVID-19. Across the study: Clustering of TCRs was largely donor specific. General study points: Pre-infection memory already had some responding clones, implying cross-reactive memory joined. Clones contracting across day 15 to 85 had a balanced CD4/CD8 profile; later expanding clones leaned CD4+.

J was trimmed by 7 bases and V by 6 bases; bases with no gene match: 6. The CDR3 covers 14 residues. The chain carries TRBV12-3 or TRBV12-4 and TRBJ1-5; 10 positions match TRBD1. Sequenced input: PBMCs or a T cell subset sorted from them (not recorded which). This sequence was found in a man aged 18 to 30 who had mild COVID-19 (a few samples of this study predate the infection). Cell type and time point are not known. CDR3 sequence: CASRTGTGDQPQHF. The CDR3 DNA reads as TGTGCCAGCAGGACCGGGACAGGGGACCAGCCCCAGCATTTT.